The sequence of this T cell receptor (beta chain) was determined in a study of blood T cell repertoires in COVID-19. Overall study: Samples taken during acute and convalescent COVID-19 were collected in the United States, Italy and Spain. Sources were T cells, B-cell-depleted T cells, or PBMCs; the material itself was cDNA or gDNA.

Authors' processing steps: Reference gene primer amplification yielded estimated nucleated cell counts. Produced via immunoSEQ multiplex PCR; TCRdb's table is partial and in-frame only. V and J calls plus clone size are reproduced from that table; the DNA served to infer D and trimming. The table lists about 59,000 clones, around 67% of them singletons. Germline V lookup: CDR1 KGHSH, CDR2 LQKENI. This CDR3 is built from 15 residues. Germline trimming cut 2 bases from V and 2 bases from J; bases unmatched to any gene: 4. This clone came up once. The gene calls are TRBV18 and TRBJ2-3; 7 bases align to TRBD1. The clonotype was recovered from a woman aged 45-65 years with active or convalescent COVID-19. Source material: peripheral blood. The CDR3 region is CASSPRDSFTDTQYF. In DNA, the CDR3 is TGTGCCAGCTCACCAAGGGACAGTTTCACAGATACGCAGTATTTT.